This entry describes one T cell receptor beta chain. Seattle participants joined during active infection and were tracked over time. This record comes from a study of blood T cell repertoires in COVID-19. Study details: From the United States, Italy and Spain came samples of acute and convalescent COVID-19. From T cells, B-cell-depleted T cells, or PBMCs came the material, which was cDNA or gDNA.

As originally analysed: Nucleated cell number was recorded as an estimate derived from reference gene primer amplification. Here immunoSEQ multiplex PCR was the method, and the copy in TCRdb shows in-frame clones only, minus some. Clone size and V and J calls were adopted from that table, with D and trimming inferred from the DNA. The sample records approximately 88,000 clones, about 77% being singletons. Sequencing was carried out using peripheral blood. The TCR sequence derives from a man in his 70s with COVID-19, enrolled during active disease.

CDR3 protein: CASRRDRDTEAFF. The CDR3 DNA sequence: TGTGCCAGCAGACGAGACAGGGACACTGAAGCTTTCTTT. This chain joins TRBV7-8 and TRBJ1-1; 7 bases are shared with TRBD1. CDR3 size: 13 residues. Per germline, CDR1 SGHVS and CDR2 FQNEAQ. After removal of 6 bases from V and 3 bases from J, the junction contained 4 bases not matched to a gene.